This TCR beta chain was recovered during a study of blood T cell repertoires in COVID-19. Study details: Collection of acute and convalescent COVID-19 samples took place in the United States, Italy and Spain.

In the original workflow: Amplified reference gene primers provided the basis for estimating nucleated cell counts. Measured with immunoSEQ multiplex PCR; TCRdb has only the in-frame clones, and not every one. The DNA gave D and trimming, while V, J and clone size come from that table. The sample consists of approximately 290,000 clones, about nine tenths of them appearing once. The CDR3 is 16 amino acids. CDR1 and CDR2 from the germline V gene are KGHSH and LQKENI. V lost 5 bases and J 0 bases, leaving 14 bases between the germline ends. Cohort placement rested on clinical history that participants reported themselves. The recovered donors of Cohort 3 showed two negative PCRs, clearance, or symptom resolution.

This clonotype was obtained from a woman in her 30s who had recovered from COVID-19. The chain is built from TRBV18 and TRBJ1-3, with D maybe TRBD1 (6 bases). The sample consisted of PBMCs or T cells enriched from blood (not recorded which). DNA for the CDR3: TGTGCCAGCTCATCATTACCACAGGGCTCTGGAAACACCATATATTTT. This translates into CASSSLPQGSGNTIYF.